The 14 T cell receptor beta chains in this list originate from one sample, sequenced in a study of T cells in women clearing cervical HPV infection. Produced via immunoSEQ multiplex PCR; TCRdb's table is partial and in-frame only. The listing records roughly 30,000 clones. Sequenced material: blood buffy coat. The receptors were sampled from a woman aged 18 to 75 with a cervical HPV16 infection that either progressed to CIN3+ or cleared (not recorded which).

In regard to this clone: The CDR3 end lies 3 residues beyond the end of the read and is filled in from the germline J gene. V is TRBV6-2 or TRBV6-3 and J is TRBJ2-7; 7 bases align to TRBD1. V gave up 2 bases and J gave up 6 bases; unmatched junction bases: 7. This CDR3 is built from 14 residues. The germline CDR1 and CDR2 sequences are MNHEY and SVGEGT. CDR3 sequence: CASSYGDRVGEQYF. The sequenced CDR3 bases are TGTGCCAGCAGTTACGGAGACAGGGTAGGCGAG.

As concerns this clone: Read coverage stops 3 residues before the CDR3 terminus; the germline J gene supplies the remainder. The chain recombines TRBV5-1 with TRBJ2-2; 10 positions agree with TRBD2. CDR3 length equals 16 residues. Germline V gene sequence: CDR1 SGHRS, CDR2 YFSETQ. J gave up 8 bases and V 2 bases, and 9 bases lay outside the gene matches. CDR3 DNA (partial): TGCGCCAGCAGCTTAAGCCTAGCGGGGGAAGCGGGGGAG. As protein: CASSLSLAGEAGE. The full CDR3 sequence reads CASSLSLAGEAGELFF.

As for this clone: The CDR3 end lies 3 residues beyond the end of the read and is filled in from the germline J gene. The chain has TRBV18 and TRBJ2-5, with D uncertain. V was pared by 3 bases and J by 4 bases, with 15 bases between. Germline V gene lookup returns CDR1 KGHSH and CDR2 LQKENI. There are 15 residues in the CDR3. The CDR3 region is CASSPLVLRGETQYF. The DNA read from the CDR3 is TGTGCCAGCTCACCGCTCGTCCTTCGAGGAGAGACC.

Concerning this clone: The read comes to an end 3 residues before the CDR3 does, leaving the germline J gene to fill in the end. The gene calls are TRBV5-6 and TRBJ2-3; the match to TRBD2 covers 11 bases. V shed 3 bases and J 2 bases; nucleotides not matched to a gene: 2. Germline CDR1 is SGHDT and CDR2 is YYEEEE. The length of the CDR3 is 15 residues. The CDR3 DNA, read in part, is TGTGCCAGCAGCTCTAGCGGGGGGACCACAGATACG. This translates into CASSSSGGTTDT. The full-length CDR3 reads as CASSSSGGTTDTQYF.

The CDR3 DNA, read in part, is TGTGCCAGCAGTGACCTGACGGGGTTCTTTGAGGGC. Translation gives CASSDLTGFFEG. The CDR3 in its entirety is CASSDLTGFFEGYTF. The chain couples TRBV6-1 to TRBJ1-2; D is uncertain. With the read ending 3 residues before the CDR3 end, the germline J gene is used to fill in that end. The CDR3 is made up of 15 amino acids. In germline, CDR1 is MNHNS, CDR2 SASEGT.

On this clone: The CDR3 is cut off 3 residues early in the read; its end comes from the germline J gene. This chain connects TRBV20-1 to TRBJ2-3; 7 nucleotides line up with TRBD2. Germline CDR1 reads DFQATT; CDR2 reads SNEGSKA (reference sequence). The CDR3 contains 15 residues. V shed 3 bases and J 2 bases; nucleotides not matched to a gene: 8. The CDR3 DNA, read in part, is TGCAGTGCTAGGACCGGTGGGGGGGACACAGATACG. Translating it yields CSARTGGGDTDT. The entire CDR3 is CSARTGGGDTDTQYF.

Comments on this clone: The read stops 3 residues short of the end of the CDR3; the missing end is completed from the germline J gene. The chain recombines TRBV4-2 with TRBJ2-2; 7 bases agree with TRBD1. The germline V gene encodes CDR1 LGHNA and CDR2 YNFKEQ. J lost 1 base, V lost 4 bases, and 12 bases had no gene match. The CDR3 extends over 18 amino acids. CDR3 DNA (partial): TGTGCCAGCAGCCTGACACTGCTTGGGACAGTGAACACCGGGGAG. It encodes CASSLTLLGTVNTGE. The whole CDR3 protein reads CASSLTLLGTVNTGELFF.

For this clone: The read ends 3 residues early relative to the CDR3; the germline J gene fills the gap. V is TRBV9 and J is TRBJ2-1; TRBD2 matches at 9 bases. V gave up 2 bases and J gave up 6 bases; unmatched junction bases: 3. This CDR3 has 14 amino acids. From germline, CDR1 is SGDLS and CDR2 YYNGEE. The sequenced part of the CDR3 DNA is TGTGCCAGCAGCGTTGCGGGAGGGTTCAATGAG. It encodes CASSVAGGFNE. In full, the CDR3 reads CASSVAGGFNEQFF.

About this clone itself: The read ends 3 residues shy of where the CDR3 ends; the end is completed using the germline J gene. J is TRBJ2-2 and V is TRBV5-6, with 10 bases lining up with TRBD1. The ends lost 4 bases at V and 7 bases at J; junction bases unmatched: 7. This CDR3 contains 15 residues. Germline V gene data show CDR1 as SGHDT and CDR2 as YYEEEE. The sequenced CDR3 bases are TGTGCCAGCAGCCCAGGGACAGGGGTTAGCGGGGAG. Translation: CASSPGTGVSGE. The full CDR3 reads CASSPGTGVSGELFF.

A word on this clone: The read ends 3 residues early relative to the CDR3; the germline J gene fills the gap. V gene TRBV11-2 combines with J gene TRBJ2-3; 8 bases match TRBD2. V shed 4 bases and J 2 bases; nucleotides not matched to a gene: 5. CDR3 size: 15 residues. Germline CDR1 reads SGHAT; CDR2 reads FQNNGV. The sequenced CDR3 bases are TGTGCCAGCAGCTCCCTGACTAGCGACACAGATACG. Its translation: CASSSLTSDTDT. The full CDR3 protein reads CASSSLTSDTDTQYF.

Turning to this clone: The observed sequence ends 3 residues before the CDR3 terminus, with the missing tail filled in from the germline J gene. The chain is built from TRBV7-9 and TRBJ1-2; D uncertain. The germline gives CDR1 SEHNR, CDR2 FQNEAQ (reference sequence). V was clipped by 5 bases and J by 4 bases, with 14 bases between them. This CDR3 has 14 amino acids. CDR3 region: CASSQKVPPYGYTF. The sequenced part of the CDR3 DNA is TGTGCCAGCAGCCAAAAGGTCCCACCCTATGGC.

Of note for this clone: The missing CDR3 end, 3 residues past where the read stops, is filled in from the germline J gene. This chain uses TRBV6-2 or TRBV6-3 with TRBJ1-6, with 8 positions matching TRBD1. Germline V gene data show CDR1 as MNHEY and CDR2 as SVGEGT. CDR3 length: 13 amino acids. The DNA read from the CDR3 is TGTGCCAGCAGTCCCCGGACAGGGACGCCC. The encoded protein is CASSPRTGTP. The whole CDR3 region reads CASSPRTGTPLHF.

Turning to this clone: Read coverage stops 3 residues before the CDR3 terminus; the germline J gene supplies the remainder. This chain connects TRBV7-9 to TRBJ2-1, with TRBD2 matching 14 bases. CDR3 length: 15 amino acids. The ends lost 5 bases at V and 5 bases at J; junction bases unmatched: 2. Looked up from germline, CDR1 is SEHNR and CDR2 is FQNEAQ (reference sequence). CDR3 region: CASSVTSGRDNEQFF. Incomplete CDR3 DNA: TGTGCCAGCAGCGTGACTAGCGGGAGGGACAATGAG.

Turning to this clone: Read data end 3 residues before the CDR3 end; the end is taken from the germline J gene. The J gene is TRBJ2-5, the V gene TRBV5-4, with 10 bases identical to TRBD2. Germline CDR1 SGHNT, CDR2 YYREEE (reference sequence). The J segment lost 1 base and the V segment lost 1 base, leaving 4 bases of the junction unmatched. The CDR3 runs 16 residues. The CDR3 DNA, read in part, is TGTGCCAGCAGCTTGAGGCTAGCGGGAGCCCAAGAGACC. Its translation: CASSLRLAGAQET. The full CDR3 reads CASSLRLAGAQETQYF.